These T cell receptor beta chains were read from a single sample in a study of blood T cells in healthy people across ages. TCRdb used MiXCR to reprocess the 5' RACE reads, holding one entry per CDR3 protein. The sample records 500,000 to 600,000 distinct CDR3 sequences, roughly 28% being singletons. Source material: blood. The receptors derive from a woman in her sixties or seventies in good health. Each CDR3 is given with its conserved first and last residue. A D gene is named only where the DNA matches it firmly. Clone size is given for some rows only: seen once, a few or many times, or a class if the clone is expanded.

J gene | D gene | clone size | V gene | CDR3 length | CDR3 protein | CDR3 DNA
TRBJ1-1 | NA | few | TRBV6-5 | 14 | CASSPRDRATEAFF | TGTGCCAGCAGTCCACGCGACAGAGCCACTGAAGCTTTCTTT
TRBJ2-2 | NA | few | TRBV29-1 | 13 | CSVVRRGAGELFF | TGCAGCGTTGTCCGGAGGGGGGCCGGGGAGCTGTTTTTT
TRBJ1-5 | NA | few | TRBV20-1 | 15 | CSVDGRDGANQPQHF | TGCAGTGTGGACGGGCGGGATGGGGCCAATCAGCCCCAGCATTTT
TRBJ2-1 | NA | few | TRBV9 | 15 | CASSTSIGDYNEQFF | TGTGCCAGCAGCACGTCTATCGGGGACTACAATGAGCAGTTCTTC
TRBJ2-5 | NA | NA | TRBV21-1 | 13 | CASSKAVGNEQYF | TGTGCCAGCAGCAAAGCAGTAGGGAATGAGCAGTACTTC
TRBJ2-3 | NA | few | TRBV25-1 | 17 | CASSEGWGGGGQDTQYF | TGTGCCAGCAGTGAAGGGTGGGGCGGGGGCGGACAGGATACGCAGTATTTT
TRBJ2-6 | NA | NA | TRBV5-5 | 17 | CASSLAQHSSGANVLTF | TGTGCCAGCAGCTTGGCACAGCACTCCTCTGGGGCCAACGTCCTGACTTTC
TRBJ1-5 | NA | NA | TRBV7-2 | 16 | CASSLGFDRSNQPQHF | TGTGCCAGCAGCTTAGGTTTCGACAGAAGCAATCAGCCCCAGCATTTT
TRBJ1-4 | NA | NA | TRBV28 | 15 | CASSNTGFTNEKLFF | TGTGCCAGCAGCAATACAGGGTTTACTAATGAAAAACTGTTTTTT
TRBJ1-2 | NA | few | TRBV12-3/TRBV12-4 | 12 | CASRQRNYGYTF | TGTGCCAGCAGACAGAGAAACTATGGCTACACCTTC
TRBJ2-3 | TRBD2 | few | TRBV6-1 | 17 | CASSSAPQRGARDTQYF | TGTGCCAGCAGCTCCGCGCCCCAGCGGGGGGCAAGAGATACGCAGTATTTT
TRBJ2-1 | NA | NA | TRBV7-9 | 15 | CASSSGLLDHNEQFF | TGTGCCAGCAGCTCGGGACTCCTAGACCACAATGAGCAGTTCTTC
TRBJ2-2 | NA | once | TRBV7-2 | 14 | CASSLAENTGELFF | TGTGCCAGCAGCTTGGCTGAGAACACCGGGGAGCTGTTTTTT
TRBJ2-7 | TRBD1 | NA | TRBV7-3 | 16 | CASSLTVDRERYEQYF | TGTGCCAGCAGCTTAACGGTCGACAGGGAGAGGTACGAGCAGTACTTC
TRBJ2-3 | TRBD2 | NA | TRBV29-1 | 17 | CSVEEMGGKSSTDTQYF | TGCAGCGTTGAAGAGATGGGGGGGAAGTCTAGCACAGATACGCAGTATTTT
TRBJ1-6 | NA | few | TRBV7-2 | 16 | CASGSSAESYNSPLHF | TGTGCCAGCGGCTCTTCGGCGGAATCCTATAATTCACCCCTCCACTTT